This TCR beta chain was observed in a study of blood T cell repertoires in COVID-19. Study-level background: T cells, B-cell-depleted T cells, or PBMCs supplied cDNA or gDNA.

Authors' data handling: From reference gene primer amplification, estimates of nucleated cell counts were derived. Here immunoSEQ multiplex PCR was the method, and the copy in TCRdb shows in-frame clones only, minus some. The V and J calls and the clone size are those of that table, but D and trimming were determined from the DNA. The sample lists about 200,000 clones; approximately 84% were seen once. The receptor's source is a human donor with acute or convalescent COVID-19. The donor label of this sample is uncertain. The source material was peripheral blood.

CDR3: CASSDSGTGEIYGYTF. CDR3 coding DNA: TGTGCCAGCAGTGACTCAGGGACAGGGGAAATATATGGCTACACCTTC. The chain joins TRBV6-4 to TRBJ1-2, with TRBD1 matching over 10 bases. J was trimmed by 5 bases and V by 0 bases; bases with no gene match: 6. CDR1 is MRHNA, CDR2 SNTAGT, per germline. CDR3 length: 16 amino acids.